This TCR beta chain was recorded in a study of OX40 agonist ivuxolimab in advanced cancers. The cohort excluded patients with autoimmune disease history or systemic immunosuppression. Study conclusions and caveats: Low normalized clonal expansion also occurred in some nonresponding patients.

TCRdb keeps only in-frame clones here, not all; method: immunoSEQ multiplex PCR. The sample contains fewer than 65,000 clones, about four fifths of which appear only once. Trimming removed 6 bases from V and 2 bases from J, with 15 bases in between. Germline CDR1 and CDR2: MNHEY and SVGAGI. CDR3 length equals 15 residues. With regard to this clone: Its specificity is not known.

The V call is TRBV6-5, the J call TRBJ2-3, with TRBD1 as a possible D gene (6 bases). This TCR came from an adult with an advanced solid tumor such as melanoma, head and neck, liver or kidney cancer. The sample in question was CD4+ or CD8+ T cells sorted from blood, obtained in a trial of the OX40 agonist ivuxolimab. This chain's CDR3 is CASRKTGLDTDTQYF. The CDR3, as DNA: TGTGCCAGCAGAAAAACAGGGCTGGACACAGATACGCAGTATTTT.